This TCR beta chain came from a study of T cell responses to AZD1222 COVID-19 vaccine. This clone has a single count. Antigen: not known. Assay: immunoSEQ multiplex PCR; the TCRdb copy retains only in-frame clones and omits some. The sample consists of roughly 70,000 clones, 75% to 90% of them appearing once. The CDR3 sequence is 15 residues long. CDR1 is LNHDA and CDR2 is SQIVND in the germline V gene (reference sequence). V lost 6 bases and J lost 0, with 14 bases in between. Whole-study findings and limits: Clonal diversity may have been underestimated in mostly white British donors. Only after the peak T cell response were repertoires sampled.

The chain employs TRBV19 and TRBJ1-1, with a tentative D call TRBD1 (5 bases). This clonotype was obtained from an adult in good health. Sequencing used peripheral blood, obtained on day 0 of AZD1222 vaccination. Here the CDR3 DNA reads TGTGCCAGTAGCCCTTGGGAGGGGATGAACACTGAAGCTTTCTTT. Protein product: CASSPWEGMNTEAFF.